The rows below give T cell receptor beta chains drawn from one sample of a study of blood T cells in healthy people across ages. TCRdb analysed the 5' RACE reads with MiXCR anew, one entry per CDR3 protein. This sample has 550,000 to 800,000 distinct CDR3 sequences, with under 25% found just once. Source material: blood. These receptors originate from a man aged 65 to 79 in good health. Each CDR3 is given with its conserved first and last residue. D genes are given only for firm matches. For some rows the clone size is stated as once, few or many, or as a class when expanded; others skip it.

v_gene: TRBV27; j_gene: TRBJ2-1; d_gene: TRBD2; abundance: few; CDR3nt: TGTGCCAGCAGTTTCTCTAGCGGGAGTGTCGATGAGCAGTTCTTC; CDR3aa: CASSFSSGSVDEQFF
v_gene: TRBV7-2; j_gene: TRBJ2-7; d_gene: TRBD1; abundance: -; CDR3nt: TGTGCCAGCAGCTCACTGGGACAGGGATACCGGGAGGTTCCATACGAGCAGTACTTC; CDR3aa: CASSSLGQGYREVPYEQYF
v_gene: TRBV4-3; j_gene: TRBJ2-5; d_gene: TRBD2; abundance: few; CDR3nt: TGCGCCAGCAGCCAAGATGCACTAGCGGGAGGGGAGACCCAGTACTTC; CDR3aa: CASSQDALAGGETQYF
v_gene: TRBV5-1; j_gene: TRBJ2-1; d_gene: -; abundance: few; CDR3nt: TGCGCCAGCAGCTTGACAGCGGGTAGCTACAATGAGCAGTTCTTC; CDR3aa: CASSLTAGSYNEQFF
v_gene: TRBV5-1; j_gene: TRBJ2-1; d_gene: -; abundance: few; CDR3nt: TGCGCCAGCAGCTTGCTTGGGCAGGGGTCCTCGAATGAGCAGTTCTTC; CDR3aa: CASSLLGQGSSNEQFF
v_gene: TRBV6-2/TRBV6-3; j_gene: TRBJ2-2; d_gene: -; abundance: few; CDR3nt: TGTGCCAGCACCGAGGAAGGGGCCGCCTTTGGGGTCGGGGAGCTGTTTTTT; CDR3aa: CASTEEGAAFGVGELFF
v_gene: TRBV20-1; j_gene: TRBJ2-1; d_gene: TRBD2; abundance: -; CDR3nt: TGCAGTGCTAGGGGTCAGACTAGCGGGAGCCACAATGAGCAGTTCTTC; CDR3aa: CSARGQTSGSHNEQFF
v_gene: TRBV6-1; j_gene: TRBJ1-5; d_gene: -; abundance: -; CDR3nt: TGTGCCAGCAGTGAACAGGACAGTAGCAATCAGCCCCAGCATTTT; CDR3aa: CASSEQDSSNQPQHF
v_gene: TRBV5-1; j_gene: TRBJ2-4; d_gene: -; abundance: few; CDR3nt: TGCGCCAGCAGCTTGTTGGGTTTGAAAAACATTCAGTACTTC; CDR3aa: CASSLLGLKNIQYF
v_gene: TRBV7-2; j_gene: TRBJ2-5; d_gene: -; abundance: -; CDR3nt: TGTGCCAGCAGCTCCTTTAGCGGACGGGAGACCCAGTACTTC; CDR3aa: CASSSFSGRETQYF
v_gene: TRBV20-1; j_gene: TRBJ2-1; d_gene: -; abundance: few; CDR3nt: TGCAGTGCGGGCCCGGGGACTTCCTCCTACAATGAGCAGTTCTTC; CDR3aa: CSAGPGTSSYNEQFF
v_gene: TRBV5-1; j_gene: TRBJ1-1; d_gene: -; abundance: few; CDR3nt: TGCGCCAGCGGGACGGGGCCTGAAGCTTTCTTT; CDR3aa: CASGTGPEAFF
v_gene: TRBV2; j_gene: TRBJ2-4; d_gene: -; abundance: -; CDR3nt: TGTGCCAGCAGTCAGGGCTCCCCAGCCAAAAACATTCAGTACTTC; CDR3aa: CASSQGSPAKNIQYF
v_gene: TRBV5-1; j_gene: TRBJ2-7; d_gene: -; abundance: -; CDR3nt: TGCGCCAGCAGCTTGGCCGGGGGAGGAGACTACGAGCAGTACTTC; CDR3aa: CASSLAGGGDYEQYF
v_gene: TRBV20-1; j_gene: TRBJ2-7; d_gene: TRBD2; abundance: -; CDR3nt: TGCAGTGCTGCGCCTAGCGGGAGGGTTTACGAGCAGTACTTC; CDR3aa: CSAAPSGRVYEQYF
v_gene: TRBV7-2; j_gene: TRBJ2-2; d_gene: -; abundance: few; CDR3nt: TGTGCCAGCAGCCACAAAAGGGGCACGAACACCGGGGAGCTGTTTTTT; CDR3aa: CASSHKRGTNTGELFF
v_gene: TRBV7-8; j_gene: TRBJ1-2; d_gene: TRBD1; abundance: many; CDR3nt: TGTGCCAGCAGCTCCCGGACAGGGGGCTTGGGGGCTGGCTACACCTTC; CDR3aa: CASSSRTGGLGAGYTF
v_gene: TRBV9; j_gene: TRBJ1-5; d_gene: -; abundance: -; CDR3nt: TGTGCCAGCAGCGTAGGCAGTGGAGGGGATCAGCCCCAGCATTTT; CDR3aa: CASSVGSGGDQPQHF
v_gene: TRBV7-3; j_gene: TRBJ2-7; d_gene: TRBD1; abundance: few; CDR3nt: TGTGCCAGCAGCTTAGGGACTGGGACAGGGGTTTCCTACGAGCAGTACTTC; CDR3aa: CASSLGTGTGVSYEQYF
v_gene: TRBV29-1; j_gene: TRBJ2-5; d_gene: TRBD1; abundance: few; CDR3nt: TGCAGCGGTGGACAGGGCGGTGGGGAGCAGTACTTC; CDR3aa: CSGGQGGGEQYF
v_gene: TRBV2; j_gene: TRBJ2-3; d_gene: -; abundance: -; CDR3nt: TGTGCCACCGCGACCGGCAGGCCCAATGCAGATACGCAGTATTTT; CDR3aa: CATATGRPNADTQYF
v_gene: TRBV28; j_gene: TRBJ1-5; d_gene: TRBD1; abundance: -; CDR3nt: TGTGCCAGCAGTTTATTCGGGACAGGGCCTCAGCCCCAGCATTTT; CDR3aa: CASSLFGTGPQPQHF
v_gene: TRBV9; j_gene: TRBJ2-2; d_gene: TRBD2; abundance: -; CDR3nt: TGTGCCAGCAGCGTGAGCGGGGGGAGCACCGGGGAGCTGTTTTTT; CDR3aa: CASSVSGGSTGELFF
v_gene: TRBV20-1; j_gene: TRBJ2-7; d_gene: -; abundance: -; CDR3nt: TGCAGTGCTACAAAGAGCTCCTACGAGCAGTACTTC; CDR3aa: CSATKSSYEQYF
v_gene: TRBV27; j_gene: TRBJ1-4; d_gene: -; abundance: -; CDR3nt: TGTGCCAGCAGTTTAGTAGGGGGTTTTGAAAAACTGTTTTTT; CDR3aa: CASSLVGGFEKLFF
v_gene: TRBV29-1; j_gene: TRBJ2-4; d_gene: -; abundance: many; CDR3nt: TGCAGCGTTGAAGATTGGGAAAACATTCAGTACTTC; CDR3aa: CSVEDWENIQYF
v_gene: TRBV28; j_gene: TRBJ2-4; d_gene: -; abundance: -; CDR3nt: TGTGCCAGCACCTCTCACCCCTCCAGGGCCCTCAAAAACATTCAGTACTTC; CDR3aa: CASTSHPSRALKNIQYF
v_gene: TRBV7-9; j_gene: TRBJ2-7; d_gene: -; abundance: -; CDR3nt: TGTGCCAGCAGCTCGTCATACACCTACGAGCAGTACTTC; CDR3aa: CASSSSYTYEQYF
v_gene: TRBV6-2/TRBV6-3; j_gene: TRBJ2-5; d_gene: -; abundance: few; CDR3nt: TGTGCCAGCAGTTACACGCAGGGGCAGGAGACCCAGTACTTC; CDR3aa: CASSYTQGQETQYF
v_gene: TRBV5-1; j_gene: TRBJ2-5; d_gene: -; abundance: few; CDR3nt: TGCGCCAGCAGCCCAGGATTAGGCGGGGAGACCCAGTACTTC; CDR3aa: CASSPGLGGETQYF
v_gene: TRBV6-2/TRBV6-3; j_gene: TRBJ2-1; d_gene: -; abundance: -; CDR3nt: TGTGCCAGCAGTTACCGTGGGCCCCGGTCCAATGAGCAGTTCTTC; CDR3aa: CASSYRGPRSNEQFF
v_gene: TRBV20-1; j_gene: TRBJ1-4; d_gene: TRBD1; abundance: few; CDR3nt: TGCAGTGCCCAACAGGGGGGCGATGAAAAACCGTTTTTT; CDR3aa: CSAQQGGDEKPFF
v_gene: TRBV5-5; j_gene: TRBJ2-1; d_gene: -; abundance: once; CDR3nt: TGTGCCAGCAGACACCCGGGACTAAGAGGGGGCGATGAGCAGTTCTTC; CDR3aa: CASRHPGLRGGDEQFF
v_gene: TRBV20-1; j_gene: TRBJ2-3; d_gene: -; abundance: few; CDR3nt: TGCAGTGCTAGTCCTGCTAACACAGATACGCAGTATTTT; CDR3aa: CSASPANTDTQYF
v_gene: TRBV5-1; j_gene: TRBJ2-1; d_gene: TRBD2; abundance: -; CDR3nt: TGCGCCAGCAGCCAATTAGCGGGAGGGGATGAGCAGTTCTTC; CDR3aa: CASSQLAGGDEQFF
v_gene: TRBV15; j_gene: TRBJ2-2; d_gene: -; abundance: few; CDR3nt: TGTGCCACCAGCAGAGAGGGCAGTTCAGTGTACACCGGGGAGCTGTTTTTT; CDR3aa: CATSREGSSVYTGELFF
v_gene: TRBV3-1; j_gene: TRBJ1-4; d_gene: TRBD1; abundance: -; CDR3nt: TGTGCCAGCAGCCGCGAGGGACAGGGGCCAACTAATGAAAAACTGTTTTTT; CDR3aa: CASSREGQGPTNEKLFF
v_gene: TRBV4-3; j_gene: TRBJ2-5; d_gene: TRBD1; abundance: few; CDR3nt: TGCGCCAGCAGCCAAGGACAGGGGTCAGAGACCCAGTACTTC; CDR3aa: CASSQGQGSETQYF
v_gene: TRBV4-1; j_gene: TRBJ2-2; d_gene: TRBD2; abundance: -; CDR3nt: TGCGCCAGCAGCCATCCCGGGACTAGCCTTTTGGGGACCGGGGAGCTGTTTTTT; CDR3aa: CASSHPGTSLLGTGELFF
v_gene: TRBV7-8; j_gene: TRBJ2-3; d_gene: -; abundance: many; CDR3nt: TGTGCCAGCAGCTTAGCGCTGGTCCTAGCCACAGATACGCAGTATTTT; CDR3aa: CASSLALVLATDTQYF